Many counts were recorded for the clone carrying this TCR beta chain. What it binds is unknown. This record comes from a study of T cell repertoires in cytomegalovirus infection. Across the whole study: Indications came from public TCR beta signatures; they pointed to CMV infection and to a matching HLA type.

Study-level points and caveats: Carriage of CMV together with the relevant HLA was identifiable through cumulative public TCR beta family frequency.

Germline V gene data show CDR1 as LNHNV and CDR2 as YYDKDF (reference sequence). This CDR3 contains 18 residues. The germline V and J ends were trimmed by 0 bases and 4 bases, with 20 bases remaining between them. TCRdb called the reads again in MiXCR, with one record for every CDR3 protein. The table records about 80,000 distinct CDR3 sequences, less than 4.5% of them present only once. The receptor's source is a human donor in good health (CMV status not recorded). Some clones in this sample may be carry-over from other donors' samples. This rearrangement joins TRBV15 to TRBJ2-3; tentative D call: TRBD2 (7 bases). Sequenced material: PBMCs. Here the CDR3 reads CATSRDQRVGGGPDTQYF. CDR3 nucleotides: TGTGCCACCAGCAGAGATCAGCGTGTGGGGGGGGGCCCAGATACGCAGTATTTT. Complete variable domain (other parts from reference TRBV15 and TRBJ2-3): DAMVIQNPRYQVTQFGKPVTLSCSQTLNHNVMYWYQQKSSQAPKLLFHYYDKDFNNEADTPDNFQSRRPNTSFCFLDIRSPGLGDTAMYLCATSRDQRVGGGPDTQYFGPGTRLTVL.